This TCR beta chain is drawn from a study of T-cell reconstitution after alpha-beta-depleted transplantation in children. Whole-study results and caveats: Some patients owed their high day-60 TCRbeta diversity to surviving recipient T cells and thymic progenitors. After one year, T-cell counts and TCRbeta diversity mostly came from new T cells.

During its preparation, the TCRbeta library received unique molecular identifiers. TCRdb used MiXCR to reprocess the PCR reads, holding one entry per CDR3 protein. The sample carries 400,000 to 450,000 distinct CDR3 sequences, around two fifths recorded once. This clonotype was picked up a small number of times. The antigen is unknown. Sequences were derived from PBMCs, sampled before TCRalphabeta/CD19-depleted stem cell transplant. The sequence was obtained from a girl aged 2 to 9 with aplastic anemia, due to receive a stem cell transplant.

The CDR3 nucleotides are TGTGCCAGCAGTCCCCAAATACAGGGGGCAGGGGGCTACACCTTC. This encodes CASSPQIQGAGGYTF. V gene TRBV27 combines with J gene TRBJ1-2; 9 bases line up with TRBD1. V lost 5 bases and J lost 8; bases outside the gene matches: 12. The length of the CDR3 is 15 residues. Germline V gene sequence: CDR1 MNHEY, CDR2 SMNVEV (reference sequence).